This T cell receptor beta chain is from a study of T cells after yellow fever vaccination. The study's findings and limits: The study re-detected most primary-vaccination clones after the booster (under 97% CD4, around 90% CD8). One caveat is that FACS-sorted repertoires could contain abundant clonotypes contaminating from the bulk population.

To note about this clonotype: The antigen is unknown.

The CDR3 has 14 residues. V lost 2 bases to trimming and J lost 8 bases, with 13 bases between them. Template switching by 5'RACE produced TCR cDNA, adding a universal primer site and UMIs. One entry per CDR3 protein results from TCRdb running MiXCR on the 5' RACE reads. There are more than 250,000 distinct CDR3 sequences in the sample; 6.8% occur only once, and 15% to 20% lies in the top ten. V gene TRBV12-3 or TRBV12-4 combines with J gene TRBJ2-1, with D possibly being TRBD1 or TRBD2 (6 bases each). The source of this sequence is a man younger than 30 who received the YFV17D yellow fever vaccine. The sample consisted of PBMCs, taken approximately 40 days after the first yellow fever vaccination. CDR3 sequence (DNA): TGTGCCAGCAGTTTAAGGGGGGCTTGGTATGAGCAGTTCTTC. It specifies CASSLRGAWYEQFF.